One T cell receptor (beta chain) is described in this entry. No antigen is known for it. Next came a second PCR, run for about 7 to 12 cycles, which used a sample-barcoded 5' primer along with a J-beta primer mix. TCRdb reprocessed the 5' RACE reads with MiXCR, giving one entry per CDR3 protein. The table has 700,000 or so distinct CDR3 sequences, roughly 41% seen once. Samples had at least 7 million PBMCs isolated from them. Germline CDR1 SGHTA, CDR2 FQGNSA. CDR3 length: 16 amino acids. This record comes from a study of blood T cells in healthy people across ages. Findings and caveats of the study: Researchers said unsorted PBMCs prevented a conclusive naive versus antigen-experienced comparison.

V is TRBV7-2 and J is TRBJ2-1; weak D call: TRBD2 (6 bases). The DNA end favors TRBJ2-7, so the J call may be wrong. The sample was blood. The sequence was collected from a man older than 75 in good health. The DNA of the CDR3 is TGTGCCAGCAGCTTAGGCGTGGGGGACTCCTACAATGAGCAGTACTTC. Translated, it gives CASSLGVGDSYNEQYF.